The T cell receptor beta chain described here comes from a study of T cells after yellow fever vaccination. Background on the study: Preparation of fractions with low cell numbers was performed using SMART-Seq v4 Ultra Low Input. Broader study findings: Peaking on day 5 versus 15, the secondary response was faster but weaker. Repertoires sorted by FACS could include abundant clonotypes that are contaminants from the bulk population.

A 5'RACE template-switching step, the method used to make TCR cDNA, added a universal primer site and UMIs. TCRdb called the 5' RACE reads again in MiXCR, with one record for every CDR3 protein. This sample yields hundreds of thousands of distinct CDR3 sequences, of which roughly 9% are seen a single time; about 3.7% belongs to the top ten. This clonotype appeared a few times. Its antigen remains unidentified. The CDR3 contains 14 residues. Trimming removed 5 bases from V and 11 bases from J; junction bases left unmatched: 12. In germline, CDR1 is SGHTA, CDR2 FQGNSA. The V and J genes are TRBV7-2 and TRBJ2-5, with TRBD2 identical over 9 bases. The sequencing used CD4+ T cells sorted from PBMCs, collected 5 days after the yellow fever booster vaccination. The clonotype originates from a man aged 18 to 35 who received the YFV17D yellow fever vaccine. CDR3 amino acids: CASSRVRGGRSQYF. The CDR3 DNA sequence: TGTGCCAGCAGCCGGGTGCGGGGGGGCCGGTCTCAGTACTTC.